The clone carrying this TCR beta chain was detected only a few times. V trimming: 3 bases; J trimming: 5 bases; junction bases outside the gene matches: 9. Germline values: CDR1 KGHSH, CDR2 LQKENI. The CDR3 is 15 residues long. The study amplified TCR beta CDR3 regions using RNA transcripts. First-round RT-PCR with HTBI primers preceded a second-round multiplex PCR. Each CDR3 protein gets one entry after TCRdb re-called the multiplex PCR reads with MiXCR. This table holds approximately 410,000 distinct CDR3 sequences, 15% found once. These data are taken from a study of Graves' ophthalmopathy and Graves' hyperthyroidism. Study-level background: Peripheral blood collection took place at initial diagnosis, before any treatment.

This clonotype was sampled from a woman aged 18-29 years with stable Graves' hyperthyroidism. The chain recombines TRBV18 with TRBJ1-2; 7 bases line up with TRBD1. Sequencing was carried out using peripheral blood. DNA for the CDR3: TGTGCCAGCTCACCGCCCGGAGGGACAGAATATGGCTACACCTTC. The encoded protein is CASSPPGGTEYGYTF.